The 26 T cell receptor beta chains given below trace back to one sample, sequenced in a study of blood T cell repertoires in COVID-19 (dated by TCRdb to the early 2020s). The method was the immunoSEQ multiplex PCR assay. In TCRdb, the immuneACCESS table is reduced to in-frame sequences with V and J assigned. These tables do not hold every clone; where another copy was compared, an unresolved V gene accounts for under half, and the others remain unexplained. In this sample the table shows about 230,000 clones, about nine tenths of which occur a single time. The ten largest account for approximately 10% of the sample. Source material: peripheral blood. These TCRs come from a man between 45 and 60 years old with COVID-19, enrolled during active disease.

The V gene is TRBV6-5, the J gene TRBJ2-6; D possibly corresponds to TRBD1 (6 bases). Germline assignment: CDR1 MNHEY and CDR2 SVGAGI. The CDR3 is made up of 15 amino acids. Trimming left V 6 bases short and J 0 bases short, with 9 bases between. The CDR3 here is CASRGQASGANVLTF. The CDR3 nucleotides are TGTGCCAGCAGGGGACAAGCCTCTGGGGCCAACGTCCTGACTTTC.

This chain joins TRBV28 and TRBJ1-2; 8 bases fit TRBD1. Germline V gives CDR1 MDHEN, CDR2 SYDVKM. V was pared by 4 bases and J by 6 bases, with 10 bases of the junction left unmatched. The CDR3 is 15 residues long. The CDR3 DNA is TGTGCCAGCAGTTCACCCCCCGGACAGGGTGATGGCTACACCTTC. Amino acid sequence: CASSSPPGQGDGYTF.

This clone was observed once. The chain employs TRBV12-3 or TRBV12-4 and TRBJ1-2, with a possible D match to TRBD1 (5 bases). Trimming shortened V by 5 bases and J by 4 bases, and 11 bases separated the two germline ends. The CDR3 is made up of 13 amino acids. CDR3 coding DNA: TGTGCCAGCAGTGTACAGGATGGCTATGGCTACACCTTC. Translated, it gives CASSVQDGYGYTF.

The chain is built from TRBV29-1 and TRBJ2-3, with D maybe TRBD2 (6 bases). The CDR3 extends over 12 amino acids. Germline CDR1 SQVTM, CDR2 ANQGSEA. V was cut by 8 bases and J by 3 bases, with 12 bases left in between. The CDR3 sequence: CSTRLVTDTQYF. The CDR3 DNA is TGCAGCACCCGACTAGTGACAGATACGCAGTATTTT.

The V gene is TRBV5-1, the J gene TRBJ1-1; D is unresolved. V was trimmed by 3 bases and J by 6 bases, leaving 12 bases between them. This CDR3 has 13 residues. Looked up from germline, CDR1 is SGHRS and CDR2 is YFSETQ. In DNA, the CDR3 is TGCGCCAGCAGCTCCTTTGTGAGCTCTGAAGCTTTCTTT. It codes for CASSSFVSSEAFF.

This chain joins TRBV7-9 and TRBJ1-2; D may be TRBD1 (5 bases). Germline CDR1 SEHNR, CDR2 FQNEAQ (reference sequence). The CDR3 contains 14 residues. V was cut by 3 bases and J by 8 bases, with 16 bases left in between. The CDR3 DNA reads as TGTGCCAGCAGCTTCGGGAGGCTTGAGGGGGGCTACACCTTC. As protein: CASSFGRLEGGYTF.

This clone appeared a few times. The chain links TRBV6-5 to TRBJ1-1, with TRBD1 matching over 9 bases. Germline values: CDR1 MNHEY, CDR2 SVGAGI. V lost 6 bases and J lost 1; bases outside the gene matches: 6. The CDR3 covers 15 residues. The CDR3 protein is CASRPGQGGNTEAFF. CDR3 sequence (DNA): TGTGCCAGCAGGCCGGGACAGGGTGGGAACACTGAAGCTTTCTTT.

This rearrangement joins TRBV7-2 to TRBJ1-2; no reliable D call. The germline V and J ends were trimmed by 6 bases and 0 bases, with 8 bases remaining between them. This CDR3 spans 13 amino acids. Germline V gives CDR1 SGHTA, CDR2 FQGNSA. The CDR3 nucleotides are TGTGCCAGCAGTCAGACACCTAACTATGGCTACACCTTC. Translation gives CASSQTPNYGYTF.

The chain carries TRBV7-2 and TRBJ1-2; 9 bases are a match to TRBD1. With 4 bases clipped from V and 7 bases from J, the junction kept 7 bases outside the gene matches. The germline CDR1 and CDR2 sequences are SGHTA and FQGNSA. The CDR3 covers 14 residues. The CDR3 reads CASSSPGQGPGYTF. The CDR3 bases are TGTGCCAGCAGCTCACCGGGACAGGGCCCTGGCTACACCTTC.

The chain has TRBV7-3 and TRBJ1-2; D possibly corresponds to TRBD1 (5 bases). V lost 5 bases, J lost 3 bases, and 16 bases lay in between. Germline loops: CDR1 SGHTA, CDR2 FQGTGA. The length of the CDR3 is 15 residues. The CDR3 protein is CASSQDSLQYYGYTF. The CDR3 nucleotides are TGTGCCAGCAGCCAAGACAGTTTACAATACTATGGCTACACCTTC. The whole variable domain, remainder taken from reference TRBV7-3 and TRBJ1-2, is GAGVSQTPSNKVTEKGKYVELRCDPISGHTALYWYRQSLGQGPEFLIYFQGTGAADDSGLPNDRFFAVRPEGSVSTLKIQRTERGDSAVYLCASSQDSLQYYGYTFGSGTRLTVV.

The rearrangement joins TRBV18 to TRBJ2-2; D unresolved. The germline V gene encodes CDR1 KGHSH and CDR2 LQKENI. This CDR3 has 12 residues. Trimming removed 0 bases at V and 9 bases at J, with 5 bases between. The CDR3 protein is CASSPPLRELFF. Written as DNA, the CDR3 is TGTGCCAGCTCACCACCCCTCCGGGAGCTGTTTTTT. Combining the CDR3 with reference TRBV18 and TRBJ2-2 gives the whole variable domain NAGVMQNPRHLVRRRGQEARLRCSPMKGHSHVYWYRQLPEEGLKFMVYLQKENIIDESGMPKERFSAEFPKEGPSILRIQQVVRGDSAAYFCASSPPLRELFFGEGSRLTVL.

The rearrangement joins TRBV2 to TRBJ2-1; the match to TRBD2 covers 8 bases. Germline CDR1 SNHLY, CDR2 FYNNEI. V shed 6 bases, J shed 7 bases, and the junction held 11 bases outside the gene matches. The CDR3 has 15 residues. CDR3 residues: CASRNSGIGGNEQFF. CDR3 in DNA: TGTGCCAGCAGGAATAGCGGGATTGGGGGAAATGAGCAGTTCTTC.

V is TRBV11-2 and J is TRBJ2-3; TRBD2 matches at 8 bases. The junction had 11 bases not matched to a gene; V was cut back by 6 bases and J by 6 bases. The germline V gene encodes CDR1 SGHAT and CDR2 FQNNGV. The CDR3 contains 15 residues. CDR3 residues: CASRIPGRARDTQYF. In nucleotides, the CDR3 is TGTGCCAGCAGGATCCCCGGGAGGGCTCGGGATACGCAGTATTTT. The variable domain in full, completed from reference TRBV11-2 and TRBJ2-3, reads EAGVAQSPRYKIIEKRQSVAFWCNPISGHATLYWYQQILGQGPKLLIQFQNNGVVDDSQLPKDRFSAERLKGVDSTLKIQPAKLEDSAVYLCASRIPGRARDTQYFGPGTRLTVL.

The V gene is TRBV2, the J gene TRBJ1-1, with D possibly TRBD1 on 6 matching bases. Germline V gives CDR1 SNHLY, CDR2 FYNNEI. The CDR3 extends over 12 amino acids. V was trimmed by 9 bases and J by 7 bases, leaving 15 bases between them. The CDR3 is CARNRVGNEAFF. DNA of the CDR3: TGTGCCAGGAACAGGGTAGGGAATGAAGCTTTCTTT. The entire variable domain, with the rest obtained from reference TRBV2 and TRBJ1-1, is as follows: EPEVTQTPSHQVTQMGQEVILRCVPISNHLYFYWYRQILGQKVEFLVSFYNNEISEKSEIFDDQFSVERPDGSNFTLKIRSTKLEDSAMYFCARNRVGNEAFFGQGTRLTVV.

This chain uses TRBV2 with TRBJ1-1, with TRBD1 matching over 9 bases. The germline gives CDR1 SNHLY, CDR2 FYNNEI. The CDR3 runs to 15 residues. V shed 8 bases and J 4 bases; nucleotides not matched to a gene: 11. CDR3 in amino acids: CASRVTTGGVTEAFF. The CDR3 bases are TGTGCCAGCCGAGTGACGACAGGGGGAGTCACTGAAGCTTTCTTT.

The chain uses TRBV5-4 and TRBJ1-4, with a weak D call TRBD1 (6 bases). This CDR3 has 13 residues. Trimming stripped 3 bases from V and 8 bases from J, with 11 bases between. Germline CDR1 is SGHNT and CDR2 is YYREEE (reference sequence). The CDR3 is CASSSNRAEKLFF. In DNA, the CDR3 is TGTGCCAGCAGCTCCAACAGGGCCGAAAAACTGTTTTTT.

This chain joins TRBV27 and TRBJ2-7; 9 bases are a match to TRBD2. V lost 5 bases and J lost 6; bases outside the gene matches: 5. The V gene's germline CDR1 is MNHEY and CDR2 SMNVEV (reference sequence). This CDR3 is 13 amino acids long. The CDR3 DNA is TGTGCCAGCAGTATGGGACTAGCAGCCGAGCAGTACTTC. Translation gives CASSMGLAAEQYF.

This clone was detected only a few times. J is TRBJ1-3 and V is TRBV3-1 (or the pseudogene TRBV3-2); maybe TRBD1 (6 bases). Germline values: CDR1 LGHDT, CDR2 YNNKEL (reference sequence). This CDR3 comprises 16 residues. Deletions cut 4 bases from V and 0 bases from J, with 13 bases between. CDR3 in amino acids: CASSRRQAPSGNTIYF. The CDR3 region has the DNA TGTGCCAGCAGCCGGAGACAGGCGCCCTCTGGAAACACCATATATTTT.

This clone was detected once. The chain joins TRBV28 to TRBJ1-1; TRBD1 is a possible D gene (5 bases). There are 14 residues in the CDR3. Trimming cost V 6 bases and J 1 base, with 12 bases left between them. CDR1 MDHEN and CDR2 SYDVKM come from the germline V gene. The chain's CDR3 is CASRGAGSNTEAFF. The CDR3 nucleotides read TGTGCCAGCAGAGGGGCAGGGTCGAACACTGAAGCTTTCTTT. Together with reference TRBV28 and TRBJ1-1, the CDR3 gives the full variable domain: DVKVTQSSRYLVKRTGEKVFLECVQDMDHENMFWYRQDPGLGLRLIYFSYDVKMKEKGDIPEGYSVSREKKERFSLILESASTNQTSMYLCASRGAGSNTEAFFGQGTRLTVV.

V is TRBV13 and J is TRBJ2-2, with D maybe TRBD2 (5 bases). This CDR3 has 18 residues. V was trimmed by 5 bases and J by 2 bases, leaving 21 bases between them. Germline CDR1 PRHDT, CDR2 FYEKMQ (reference sequence). CDR3 sequence: CASSPKEKQRYNTGELFF. The CDR3, as DNA: TGTGCCAGCAGCCCTAAAGAGAAACAGCGGTACAACACCGGGGAGCTGTTTTTT.

The chain is built from TRBV11-2 and TRBJ2-5, with a weak D call TRBD2 (5 bases). Germline values: CDR1 SGHAT, CDR2 FQNNGV. This CDR3 region has 12 residues. The V end was cut by 7 bases, the J end by 5 bases, with 11 bases between. DNA of the CDR3: TGTGCCAGCAACAGCGGTCGGGAGACCCAGTACTTC. Amino acids: CASNSGRETQYF.

CDR3 loop: CASSAGTGITGNTIYF. For the CDR3, the DNA is TGTGCCAGCAGCGCCGGGACAGGGATCACTGGAAACACCATATATTTT. This chain connects TRBV9 to TRBJ1-3; 9 positions match TRBD1. CDR3 size: 16 residues. The germline V gene encodes CDR1 SGDLS and CDR2 YYNGEE. J was trimmed by 2 bases and V by 3 bases; bases with no gene match: 6.

This chain uses TRBV5-4 with TRBJ2-3; TRBD1 might be the D (6 bases). Germline-derived CDR1 and CDR2 are SGHNT and YYREEE (reference sequence). This CDR3 has 14 amino acids. The germline V and J ends were trimmed by 6 bases and 2 bases, with 13 bases remaining between them. CDR3 sequence: CASIDRRNTDTQYF. The CDR3 coding sequence is TGTGCCAGCATCGACAGGCGAAACACAGATACGCAGTATTTT.

The CDR3, as DNA: TGCGCCAGCAGCCAAGAGTTCCGGGGGGCCGGGGCAGATACGCAGTATTTT. Translating gives CASSQEFRGAGADTQYF. The gene calls are TRBV4-1 and TRBJ2-3; tentative D call: TRBD2 (7 bases). The CDR3 has 17 amino acids. Looked up from germline, CDR1 is MGHRA and CDR2 is YSYEKL. Deletions cut 0 bases from V and 4 bases from J, with 17 bases between.

The V gene is TRBV24-1, the J gene TRBJ2-2; TRBD1 agrees at 8 bases. CDR3 length equals 13 residues. Trimming removed 7 bases from V and 3 bases from J; junction bases left unmatched: 0. CDR1 KGHDR and CDR2 SFDVKD come from the germline V gene. CDR3 loop: CATRQGDTGELFF. The CDR3 nucleotides read TGTGCCACCAGACAGGGGGACACCGGGGAGCTGTTTTTT.

This clone was detected only a few times. The chain combines TRBV11-2 with TRBJ2-5, with D hard to call. Germline lookup yields CDR1 SGHAT and CDR2 FQNNGV. The CDR3 is 13 residues long. The germline V and J ends were trimmed by 2 bases and 4 bases, with 8 bases remaining between them. The CDR3 sequence is CASSLLRRETQYF. The CDR3 nucleotides are TGTGCCAGCAGCTTATTGCGTCGAGAGACCCAGTACTTC.